A single sample gave rise to the 31 T cell receptor beta chains below, sequenced in a study of cytomegalovirus exposure and HLA in healthy donors. This PCR relied on a set of 60 Vbeta primers and 13 Jbeta primers. Method: immunoSEQ multiplex PCR; TCRdb's copy keeps in-frame clones and lacks some. Of fewer than 130,000 clones in the sample, around 80% are singletons; the top ten hold about an eighth. Material: PBMCs. Source of these receptors: a man aged 25-45 years in good health and CMV-seropositive.

This chain connects TRBV28 to TRBJ2-7; D remains unclear. This CDR3 is built from 15 residues. Germline values: CDR1 MDHEN, CDR2 SYDVKM. V dropped 5 bases and J dropped 0 bases, with 14 bases sitting between them. CDR3 coding DNA: TGTGCCAGCAGTCCGACTGGCCGGGTCTCCTACGAGCAGTACTTC. This translates into CASSPTGRVSYEQYF.

This chain uses TRBV5-5 with TRBJ1-2; D possibly corresponds to TRBD1 (5 bases). This CDR3 comprises 13 residues. CDR1 and CDR2 from the germline V gene are SGHKS and YYEKEE (reference sequence). V was pared by 0 bases and J by 5 bases, with 8 bases between. The CDR3 DNA is TGTGCCAGCAGCTTGGTACAGGAGTATGGCTACACCTTC. This codes for CASSLVQEYGYTF.

The gene calls are TRBV4-3 and TRBJ1-3; D gene uncertain. V lost 4 bases to trimming and J lost 0 bases, with 19 bases between them. The CDR3 runs to 18 residues. Germline V gene data show CDR1 as LGHNA and CDR2 as YSLEER. CDR3: CASSPRDDNYFSGNTIYF. The DNA for the CDR3 is TGCGCCAGCAGCCCCCGGGATGACAATTACTTCTCTGGAAACACCATATATTTT.

The chain joins TRBV27 to TRBJ1-1; D gene uncertain. CDR3 size: 14 residues. V was cut by 4 bases and J by 0 bases, with 9 bases left in between. The V gene's germline CDR1 is MNHEY and CDR2 SMNVEV (reference sequence). The CDR3 bases are TGTGCCAGCAGTTCCCGAACTTTGAACACTGAAGCTTTCTTT. This encodes CASSSRTLNTEAFF.

The chain is built from TRBV4-3 and TRBJ2-6, with 8 nucleotides matching TRBD1. The J segment lost 2 bases and the V segment lost 1 base, leaving 4 bases of the junction unmatched. Germline assignment: CDR1 LGHNA and CDR2 YSLEER. This CDR3 is 17 amino acids long. CDR3 amino acids: CASSQAQGAPGANVLTF. CDR3 nucleotides: TGCGCCAGCAGCCAAGCCCAGGGGGCGCCTGGGGCCAACGTCCTGACTTTC.

The V call is TRBV20-1, the J call TRBJ2-7, with D uncertain. The CDR3 sequence is 11 residues long. The germline gives CDR1 DFQATT, CDR2 SNEGSKA (reference sequence). V lost 5 bases and J lost 2, with 7 bases in between. CDR3 DNA sequence: TGCAGTGCTCGTAGAGCCTACGAGCAGTACTTC. Translating it yields CSARRAYEQYF.

The chain employs TRBV7-9 and TRBJ2-3; 12 bases are shared with TRBD2. This CDR3 is 15 amino acids long. With V trimmed by 6 bases and J by 5 bases, 6 bases remained unmatched. The germline gives CDR1 SEHNR, CDR2 FQNEAQ (reference sequence). The DNA for the CDR3 is TGTGCCAGCAGTTCGACTAGCGGGGGAAGAGATACGCAGTATTTT. The encoded protein is CASSSTSGGRDTQYF.

This chain uses TRBV6-5 with TRBJ1-1, with no clear D. The CDR3 extends over 13 amino acids. V gave up 6 bases and J gave up 3 bases, with 11 bases separating them. Germline-derived CDR1 and CDR2 are MNHEY and SVGAGI. CDR3 nucleotide sequence: TGTGCCAGCAGCCAAAGCCCCTACACTGAAGCTTTCTTT. Encoded protein: CASSQSPYTEAFF.

The chain links TRBV6-6 to TRBJ1-2; a weak D match, TRBD1 (6 bases). This CDR3 is 14 amino acids long. CDR1 is MNHNY and CDR2 is SVGAGI in the germline V gene (reference sequence). Trimming took 0 bases from V and 3 from J, leaving 8 bases between them. CDR3 coding DNA: TGTGCCAGCAGTTACTCGAGACAGGACTATGGCTACACCTTC. This sequence encodes CASSYSRQDYGYTF.

This clone was observed once. The chain joins TRBV19 to TRBJ1-1; tentatively, D is TRBD1 (6 bases). V was cut by 7 bases and J by 0 bases, with 12 bases left in between. The CDR3 length is 14 residues. From germline, CDR1 is LNHDA and CDR2 SQIVND (reference sequence). The CDR3 DNA sequence: TGTGCCAGTACCCGGCAGGGGATGAACACTGAAGCTTTCTTT. Its protein product is CASTRQGMNTEAFF.

The chain employs TRBV9 and TRBJ2-5; 10 bases agree with TRBD2. There are 17 residues in the CDR3. J gave up 1 base and V 3 bases, and 9 bases lay outside the gene matches. The germline V gene has CDR1 SGDLS and CDR2 YYNGEE. This CDR3 is CASSEGALAGAQETQYF. CDR3 bases: TGTGCCAGCAGCGAGGGGGCGCTAGCGGGGGCCCAAGAGACCCAGTACTTC. Full variable domain (remainder filled in from reference TRBV9 and TRBJ2-5): DSGVTQTPKHLITATGQRVTLRCSPRSGDLSVYWYQQSLDQGLQFLIQYYNGEERAKGNILERFSAQQFPDLHSELNLSSLELGDSALYFCASSEGALAGAQETQYFGPGTRLLVL.

The chain combines TRBV7-2 with TRBJ2-1, with D tentatively TRBD1 (6 bases). In germline, CDR1 is SGHTA, CDR2 FQGNSA. V dropped 5 bases and J dropped 5 bases, with 19 bases sitting between them. CDR3 length: 16 residues. Written as DNA, the CDR3 is TGTGCCAGCAGCCGACAGGTCCAAAAGGTGAACAATGAGCAGTTCTTC. Translation: CASSRQVQKVNNEQFF.

The chain carries TRBV19 and TRBJ1-2; tentatively, D is TRBD1 (5 bases). The CDR3 spans 12 residues. The germline gives CDR1 LNHDA, CDR2 SQIVND (reference sequence). V lost 11 bases to trimming and J lost 4 bases, with 14 bases between them. This CDR3 reads CALIRGGYGYTF. The CDR3, as DNA: TGTGCCCTCATTCGGGGGGGCTATGGCTACACCTTC.

The CDR3 DNA reads TGTGCCAGCAGTCAAGGACAGGGGGCGGACATGAACACTGAAGCTTTCTTT. It encodes CASSQGQGADMNTEAFF. The rearrangement joins TRBV28 to TRBJ1-1; 11 bases are shared with TRBD1. Germline loops: CDR1 MDHEN, CDR2 SYDVKM. CDR3 length equals 17 residues. Trimming cost V 5 bases and J 0 bases; bases outside gene matches: 8.

V gene TRBV29-1 combines with J gene TRBJ1-5; unclear D gene. Germline V gene sequence: CDR1 SQVTM, CDR2 ANQGSEA. The CDR3 extends over 13 amino acids. V lost 5 bases, J lost 5 bases, and 13 bases lay in between. The CDR3 sequence is CSVSEGFYQPQHF. CDR3 DNA sequence: TGCAGCGTTTCCGAGGGTTTTTATCAGCCCCAGCATTTT.

V gene TRBV5-1 combines with J gene TRBJ2-7; perhaps TRBD2 as D (6 bases). Germline values: CDR1 SGHRS, CDR2 YFSETQ. V gave up 2 bases and J gave up 7 bases, with 16 bases separating them. The CDR3 runs 14 residues. The CDR3 nucleotides read TGCGCCAGCAGCTTCCGGGACTCCCCTGGGGAGCAGTACTTC. Translation gives CASSFRDSPGEQYF.

The V and J genes are TRBV28 and TRBJ1-3; no clear D gene. Looked up from germline, CDR1 is MDHEN and CDR2 is SYDVKM. V was pared by 8 bases and J by 3 bases, with 11 bases between. The CDR3 totals 13 residues. This chain's CDR3 is CASASGIGNTIYF. The CDR3 DNA reads as TGTGCCAGCGCTTCGGGGATTGGAAACACCATATATTTT.

V gene TRBV25-1 combines with J gene TRBJ1-4, with 11 bases matching TRBD1. With V trimmed by 3 bases and J by 4 bases, 7 bases remained unmatched. This CDR3 has 17 residues. The germline gives CDR1 MGHDK, CDR2 SYGVNS. The CDR3 DNA is TGTGCCAGCAGTGAGTTCGGACAGGGGGCTGTTAATGAAAAACTGTTTTTT. Translated: CASSEFGQGAVNEKLFF.

The chain employs TRBV19 and TRBJ1-2; the D gene is possibly TRBD1 (6 bases). Trimming removed 2 bases from V and 0 bases from J, with 10 bases in between. CDR1 and CDR2 from the germline V gene are LNHDA and SQIVND (reference sequence). CDR3 length equals 15 residues. This CDR3 reads CASSISRGSNYGYTF. Written as DNA, the CDR3 is TGTGCCAGTAGTATATCCAGGGGATCTAACTATGGCTACACCTTC. The complete variable domain, with remaining parts taken from reference TRBV19 and TRBJ1-2, reads DGGITQSPKYLFRKEGQNVTLSCEQNLNHDAMYWYRQDPGQGLRLIYYSQIVNDFQKGDIAEGYSVSREKKESFPLTVTSAQKNPTAFYLCASSISRGSNYGYTFGSGTRLTVV.

The V gene is TRBV9, the J gene TRBJ2-3; unclear D gene. The CDR3 sequence is 13 residues long. The germline V gene encodes CDR1 SGDLS and CDR2 YYNGEE. The V and J ends lost 4 bases and 2 bases respectively, with 8 bases between them. The CDR3 sequence: CASSYSNTDTQYF. The CDR3 DNA sequence: TGTGCCAGCAGCTACTCAAACACAGATACGCAGTATTTT.

The genes are TRBV6-5 and TRBJ2-5; 7 nucleotides align to TRBD2. The tail of the sequence fits TRBJ2-7 better, so the J call may be wrong. This CDR3 region has 14 residues. Germline V gene data show CDR1 as MNHEY and CDR2 as SVGAGI. CDR3: CASSSSGTVAEQYF. The DNA for the CDR3 is TGTGCCAGCAGCTCGAGCGGGACTGTCGCCGAGCAGTACTTC.

This clone has just a few counts. The chain links TRBV5-1 to TRBJ2-3; maybe TRBD1 (6 bases). The V end was cut by 4 bases, the J end by 4 bases, with 16 bases between. The CDR3 extends over 15 amino acids. Germline assignment: CDR1 SGHRS and CDR2 YFSETQ. The CDR3 DNA follows: TGCGCCAGCAGCCCGGGTCAGGGGTTGGCAGATACGCAGTATTTT. Translation: CASSPGQGLADTQYF.

CDR3 DNA: TGTGCCAGCAGCCAGAACAGGGGACCTTCCTACAATGAGCAGTTCTTC. This gives the protein CASSQNRGPSYNEQFF. The rearrangement links TRBV14 to TRBJ2-1, with TRBD1 matching over 7 bases. Germline-derived CDR1 and CDR2 are SGHDN and FVKESK. V trimming: 3 bases; J trimming: 1 base; junction bases outside the gene matches: 6. The CDR3 totals 16 residues.

The V call is TRBV6-1, the J call TRBJ2-5; TRBD1 matches at 7 bases. In germline, CDR1 is MNHNS, CDR2 SASEGT. The CDR3 spans 14 residues. Trimming took 3 bases from V and 4 from J; bases not matched to a gene: 5. This CDR3 reads CASSEFAGGETQYF. The DNA for the CDR3 is TGTGCCAGCAGTGAGTTTGCAGGGGGAGAGACCCAGTACTTC.

This clone was observed a handful of times. J is TRBJ1-1 and V is TRBV19, with 7 bases lining up with TRBD1. V trimming: 5 bases; J trimming: 6 bases; junction bases outside the gene matches: 9. Germline V CDR1 and CDR2: LNHDA, SQIVND (reference sequence). The CDR3 contains 14 residues. Written as DNA, the CDR3 is TGTGCCAGTAGTCTGTACAGGGGCGGCGCTGAAGCTTTCTTT. It encodes CASSLYRGGAEAFF.

This chain joins TRBV7-9 and TRBJ1-2, with TRBD1 as a possible D gene (5 bases). The CDR3 extends over 11 amino acids. V gave up 3 bases and J gave up 7 bases, with 6 bases separating them. The germline CDR1 and CDR2 sequences are SEHNR and FQNEAQ (reference sequence). DNA for the CDR3: TGTGCCAGCAGCTTTGGGGCTGGCTACACCTTC. Encoded protein: CASSFGAGYTF.

The gene calls are TRBV7-2 and TRBJ2-7; 9 nucleotides line up with TRBD2. V gave up 1 base and J gave up 0 bases; unmatched junction bases: 4. CDR1 SGHTA and CDR2 FQGNSA come from the germline V gene. The CDR3 is 16 residues long. The CDR3 sequence is CASSLVAGALSYEQYF. The CDR3 DNA sequence: TGTGCCAGCAGCTTAGTAGCGGGGGCCCTCTCCTACGAGCAGTACTTC.

This clone was observed a handful of times. The chain couples TRBV4-3 to TRBJ1-3; 9 bases fit TRBD1. Germline values: CDR1 LGHNA, CDR2 YSLEER. CDR3 length equals 20 residues. The J segment lost 4 bases and the V segment lost 0 bases, leaving 16 bases of the junction unmatched. CDR3 in amino acids: CASSQEWGEWTGENGNTIYF. The DNA of the CDR3 is TGCGCCAGCAGCCAAGAGTGGGGGGAGTGGACAGGGGAGAACGGAAACACCATATATTTT.

This chain joins TRBV5-8 and TRBJ2-3; D ambiguous. The CDR3 sequence is 15 residues long. Germline V gene data show CDR1 as SGHTS and CDR2 as YDEGEE. V was pared by 2 bases and J by 8 bases, with 18 bases between. For the CDR3, the DNA is TGTGCCAGCAGCTTAGAAACCCACCGAAGGAGTACGCAGTATTTT. Amino acids: CASSLETHRRSTQYF.

The genes are TRBV28 and TRBJ2-7; TRBD2 agrees at 7 bases. CDR3 length equals 13 residues. The J segment lost 3 bases and the V segment lost 8 bases, leaving 7 bases of the junction unmatched. The V gene's germline CDR1 is MDHEN and CDR2 SYDVKM. This chain's CDR3 is CASAPPGGYEQYF. The CDR3, as DNA: TGTGCCAGCGCCCCACCGGGGGGCTACGAGCAGTACTTC.

The chain employs TRBV30 and TRBJ2-5; 10 nucleotides line up with TRBD2. This CDR3 spans 15 amino acids. Per germline, CDR1 GTSNPN and CDR2 SVGIG (reference sequence). Trimming cost V 2 bases and J 0 bases; bases outside gene matches: 3. Here the CDR3 DNA reads TGTGCCTGGAGTTTACTAGCGGGGAACCAAGAGACCCAGTACTTC. It specifies CAWSLLAGNQETQYF. Full variable domain (remainder filled in from reference TRBV30 and TRBJ2-5): SQTIHQWPATLVQPVGSPLSLECTVEGTSNPNLYWYRQAAGRGLQLLFYSVGIGQISSEVPQNLSASRPQDRQFILSSKKLLLSDSGFYLCAWSLLAGNQETQYFGPGTRLLVL.